This entry features one TCR beta chain sequence. The antigen is not known. CDR1 and CDR2 (germline): SGHRS, YFSETQ. The CDR3 is made up of 15 amino acids. The trim removed 2 bases at V and 3 bases at J, leaving 3 bases unmatched. The entry originates in a study of T cell repertoires in cytomegalovirus infection. TCRdb re-analysed the reads in MiXCR, keeping a single row per CDR3 protein. The table includes around 130,000 distinct CDR3 sequences, more than 20% detected once. The rearrangement links TRBV5-1 to TRBJ2-2; 8 nucleotides align to TRBD1. Sequencing was performed on PBMCs, sequenced either directly or after in vitro stimulation (not recorded which). The sequence was obtained from a human donor in good health (CMV status not recorded). Some clones in this sample may be carry-over from other donors' samples. CDR3 residues: CASSFRTGHTGELFF. For the CDR3, the DNA is TGCGCCAGCAGCTTCCGGACAGGGCACACCGGGGAGCTGTTTTTT.